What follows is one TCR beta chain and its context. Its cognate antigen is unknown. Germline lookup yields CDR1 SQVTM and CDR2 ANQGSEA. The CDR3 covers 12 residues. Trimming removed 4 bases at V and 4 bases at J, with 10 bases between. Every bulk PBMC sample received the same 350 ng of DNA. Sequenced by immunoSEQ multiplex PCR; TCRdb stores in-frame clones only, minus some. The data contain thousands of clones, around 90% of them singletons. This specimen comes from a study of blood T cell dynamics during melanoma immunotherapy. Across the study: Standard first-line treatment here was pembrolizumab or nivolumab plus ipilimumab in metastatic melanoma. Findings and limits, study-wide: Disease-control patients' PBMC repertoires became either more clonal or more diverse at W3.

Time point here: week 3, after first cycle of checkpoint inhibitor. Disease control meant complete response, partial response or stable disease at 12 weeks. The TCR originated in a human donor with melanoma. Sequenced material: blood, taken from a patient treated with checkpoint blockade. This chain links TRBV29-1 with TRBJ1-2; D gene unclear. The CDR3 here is CSVVNSIYGYTF. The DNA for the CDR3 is TGCAGCGTTGTGAACTCTATCTATGGCTACACCTTC.